These 21 T cell receptor beta chains originate from one sample sequenced in a study of T cell responses to AZD1222 COVID-19 vaccine. The protocol was immunoSEQ multiplex PCR, while the TCRdb copy is restricted to in-frame clones and leaves out a portion. The top ten clones hold about an eighth of a sample with over 90,000 clones, 88% of them seen once. The sample in question was peripheral blood, obtained 28 days after the second AZD1222 dose. The source of these receptors is an adult who received the AZD1222 COVID-19 vaccine.

The gene calls are TRBV28 and TRBJ1-4; TRBD1 is a possible D gene (6 bases). Per germline, CDR1 MDHEN and CDR2 SYDVKM. This CDR3 comprises 14 residues. Trimming removed 2 bases at V and 4 bases at J, with 8 bases between. In DNA, the CDR3 is TGTGCCAGCAGTTTACTAGGGGGTAATGAAAAACTGTTTTTT. It specifies CASSLLGGNEKLFF.

This sequence joins TRBV7-9 and TRBJ2-7; 8 bases are shared with TRBD1. The junction had 10 bases not matched to a gene; V was cut back by 3 bases and J by 3 bases. This CDR3 region has 16 residues. CDR1 is SEHNR, CDR2 FQNEAQ, per germline (reference sequence). The CDR3 nucleotides read TGTGCCAGCAGCTTCATCGGACAGGGTCAACACTACGAGCAGTACTTC. Its translation: CASSFIGQGQHYEQYF.

The chain links TRBV2 to TRBJ2-5; 8 bases map to TRBD1. CDR3 length: 16 residues. The germline CDR1 and CDR2 sequences are SNHLY and FYNNEI. V dropped 0 bases and J dropped 5; count of bases not matched to a gene: 8. The CDR3 coding sequence is TGTGCCAGCAGTGAAGCGCTTGGACAGGGAACGGAGACCCAGTACTTC. It is translated as CASSEALGQGTETQYF.

CDR3 DNA sequence: TGCAGCGTTGAAACTACTAGCGGCACAGATACGCAGTATTTT. Its translation: CSVETTSGTDTQYF. The gene calls are TRBV29-1 and TRBJ2-3; 7 nucleotides match TRBD2. The CDR3 loop spans 14 amino acids. J was trimmed by 1 base and V by 2 bases; bases with no gene match: 3. Germline-derived CDR1 and CDR2 are SQVTM and ANQGSEA.

This chain uses TRBV9 with TRBJ2-7; 8 bases line up with TRBD2. From germline, CDR1 is SGDLS and CDR2 YYNGEE. The CDR3 consists of 15 residues. The trim removed 3 bases at V and 5 bases at J, leaving 10 bases unmatched. CDR3: CASSASAGGLDEQYF. The DNA of the CDR3 is TGTGCCAGCAGCGCCTCGGCGGGGGGCCTCGACGAGCAGTACTTC.

The chain joins TRBV6-5 to TRBJ2-7; D is perhaps TRBD2 (6 bases). The CDR3 loop spans 14 amino acids. Germline-derived CDR1 and CDR2 are MNHEY and SVGAGI. V lost 2 bases to trimming and J lost 0 bases, with 8 bases between them. CDR3 sequence reads: CASSYGGPSYEQYF. CDR3 in DNA: TGTGCCAGCAGTTACGGAGGGCCCTCCTACGAGCAGTACTTC.

The V and J genes are TRBV3-1 (or the pseudogene TRBV3-2) and TRBJ1-1; the D gene is possibly TRBD1 (6 bases). V lost 3 bases to trimming and J lost 5 bases, with 10 bases between them. Germline V CDR1 and CDR2: LGHDT, YNNKEL (reference sequence). This CDR3 has 13 amino acids. The chain's CDR3 is CASSHGGRTEAFF. The CDR3 DNA reads as TGTGCCAGCAGCCACGGGGGGCGGACTGAAGCTTTCTTT.

The DNA of the CDR3 is TGTGCCAGCAGCTTAGTAGGGAGTGGTGCTTGGGAGACCCAGTACTTC. It yields the protein CASSLVGSGAWETQYF. This chain connects TRBV7-2 to TRBJ2-5; D is perhaps TRBD2 (5 bases). Germline V gene lookup returns CDR1 SGHTA and CDR2 FQGNSA. V was shortened by 1 base and J by 5 bases, with 17 bases between the two germline ends. This CDR3 has 16 residues.

The V gene is TRBV7-8, the J gene TRBJ1-1, with D unresolved. Trimming took off 5 bases at V and 1 base at J, with 14 bases between the two ends. Germline V CDR1 and CDR2: SGHVS, FQNEAQ. The CDR3 totals 15 residues. The CDR3 DNA is TGTGCCAGCAGCCCGCGAGGGTTAGAGAACACTGAAGCTTTCTTT. As protein: CASSPRGLENTEAFF.

With regard to this clone: A read error may explain this, as a much larger clone is one base away. The genes are TRBV3-1 (or the pseudogene TRBV3-2) and TRBJ1-3; D not resolved. The germline V gene has CDR1 LGHDT and CDR2 YNNKEL (reference sequence). This CDR3 region has 18 residues. V lost 3 bases, J lost 0 bases, and 18 bases lay in between. CDR3 nucleotides: TGTGCCAGCAGCCACAATCAACCGGCACACCACTCTGGAAACACCATATATTTT. As protein: CASSHNQPAHHSGNTIYF.

The chain joins TRBV3-1 (or the pseudogene TRBV3-2) to TRBJ1-3; D gene unclear. The CDR3 runs 15 residues. Germline V gene lookup returns CDR1 LGHDT and CDR2 YNNKEL (reference sequence). Trimming stripped 0 bases from V and 0 bases from J, with 6 bases between. The CDR3 DNA sequence: TGTGCCAGCAGCCAAGAACTGCTCTCTGGAAACACCATATATTTT. Translating gives CASSQELLSGNTIYF.

This clone was seen ten or more times. The genes are TRBV11-2 and TRBJ2-1; D could derive from TRBD1 or TRBD2 (6 bases each). This CDR3 is built from 15 residues. Germline CDR1 is SGHAT and CDR2 is FQNNGV. V lost 7 bases and J lost 4, with 17 bases in between. The CDR3 coding sequence is TGTGCCAGCAACGCCGAGGGGGGCCGATACAATGAGCAGTTCTTC. Amino acids: CASNAEGGRYNEQFF.

The chain couples TRBV15 to TRBJ2-6, with a weak D call TRBD1 (5 bases). The length of the CDR3 is 17 residues. V dropped 1 base and J dropped 2 bases, with 12 bases sitting between them. The V gene's germline CDR1 is LNHNV and CDR2 YYDKDF (reference sequence). The CDR3 region is CATSRGSGLAGANVLTF. The DNA for the CDR3 is TGTGCCACCAGCAGAGGGTCAGGGTTAGCTGGGGCCAACGTCCTGACTTTC.

This clone has a handful of counts. The chain combines TRBV6-6 with TRBJ2-7, with 8 bases lining up with TRBD1. The germline V gene has CDR1 MNHNY and CDR2 SVGAGI (reference sequence). This CDR3 has 14 amino acids. V gave up 6 bases and J gave up 4 bases; unmatched junction bases: 8. The CDR3 is CASRHRDRIYEQYF. The CDR3 DNA follows: TGTGCCAGCAGACACCGGGACAGGATATACGAGCAGTACTTC.

V usage is TRBV6-5 and J usage is TRBJ2-3; D remains unclear. CDR1 MNHEY and CDR2 SVGAGI come from the germline V gene. V was pared by 0 bases and J by 6 bases, with 7 bases between. The CDR3 covers 13 residues. The CDR3 DNA reads as TGTGCCAGCAGTTACTCGGTTCTGGATACGCAGTATTTT. Its translation is CASSYSVLDTQYF.

V is TRBV9 and J is TRBJ1-1; TRBD1 matches at 9 bases. The CDR3 loop spans 16 amino acids. V was clipped by 0 bases and J by 2 bases; unmatched bases: 5. The germline V gene encodes CDR1 SGDLS and CDR2 YYNGEE. CDR3 in DNA: TGTGCCAGCAGCGTAGTAGGACAGGGGCATAACACTGAAGCTTTCTTT. Amino acid sequence: CASSVVGQGHNTEAFF.

The chain carries TRBV5-4 and TRBJ2-1; no clear D gene. The CDR3 loop spans 13 amino acids. V was shortened by 7 bases and J by 8 bases, with 16 bases between the two germline ends. Germline V CDR1 and CDR2: SGHNT, YYREEE (reference sequence). The CDR3 region is CASVEPPSDEQFF. CDR3 DNA: TGTGCCAGCGTCGAGCCCCCCAGCGATGAGCAGTTCTTC.

The V and J genes are TRBV5-5 and TRBJ2-1, with D possibly being TRBD2 (5 bases). The CDR3 loop spans 11 amino acids. Germline values: CDR1 SGHKS, CDR2 YYEKEE (reference sequence). Trimming took off 0 bases at V and 15 bases at J, with 10 bases between the two ends. CDR3 loop: CASSLAGNSFF. The CDR3, as DNA: TGTGCCAGCAGCTTGGCGGGAAACTCGTTCTTC.

The chain joins TRBV7-9 to TRBJ2-7, with D perhaps matching TRBD1 (5 bases). Per the germline V gene, CDR1 is SEHNR and CDR2 is FQNEAQ (reference sequence). The ends were cut back, 5 bases at V and 4 bases at J, with 9 bases in the middle. The CDR3 sequence is 12 residues long. The CDR3 loop is CASSTQGYEQYF. As DNA, the CDR3 is TGTGCCAGCAGCACCCAGGGTTACGAGCAGTACTTC.

The chain combines TRBV30 with TRBJ1-2; D call uncertain. CDR1 and CDR2 (germline): GTSNPN, SVGIG (reference sequence). This CDR3 contains 11 residues. Trimming pared 3 bases from V and 7 bases from J, leaving 9 bases between. CDR3: CAWSSLVGYTF. The CDR3 region has the DNA TGTGCCTGGAGCTCTTTAGTTGGCTACACCTTC.

The chain employs TRBV27 and TRBJ2-3, with a tentative D call TRBD1 (5 bases). V gave up 3 bases and J gave up 4 bases, with 8 bases separating them. Germline V gene sequence: CDR1 MNHEY, CDR2 SMNVEV (reference sequence). This CDR3 region has 13 residues. The CDR3 DNA follows: TGTGCCAGCAGTTTTAGGGGTGCAGATACGCAGTATTTT. Encoded protein: CASSFRGADTQYF.